The rows below give T cell receptor beta chains drawn from one sample of a study of beta chain features in type 1 diabetes. Clones were read by immunoSEQ multiplex PCR, and TCRdb kept only the in-frame ones, dropping some. The profile shows roughly 350,000 clones, 9.5% to 10% of them singletons. Source material: central memory CD4+ T cells from blood. Receptors originate from a man aged 25 to 40 with type 1 diabetes. Both conserved end residues are part of each CDR3. A D gene is named only where the DNA matches it firmly. Expanded clones get a size class; other rows say once, few or many, or leave the size out.

clone_size,d_call,j_call,v_call,cdr3_length,cdr3_nt,cdr3_aa
.,.,TRBJ2-3,TRBV7-2,12,TGTGCCAGCAGCTTGGAAGGAGATACGCAGTATTTT,CASSLEGDTQYF
.,.,TRBJ2-7,TRBV5-1,12,TGCGCCAGCAGCTTGGGCGGTTACGAGCAGTACTTC,CASSLGGYEQYF
few,.,TRBJ2-1,TRBV4-3,18,TGCGCCAGCAGCCAAGGTGAAGGAAGCGGAGGCTCCTACAATGAGCAGTTCTTC,CASSQGEGSGGSYNEQFF
.,.,TRBJ1-2,TRBV7-9,15,TGTGCCAGCAGCCCACAAGGGGGAGGAAGCGATGGCTACACCTTC,CASSPQGGGSDGYTF
few,.,TRBJ2-3,TRBV7-2,12,TGTGCCAGCAGCCGCGACACAGATACGCAGTATTTT,CASSRDTDTQYF
few,TRBD2,TRBJ2-1,TRBV11-3,16,TGTGCCAGCAGCTTAAAGGGCGGGAGCTCCTACAATGAGCAGTTCTTC,CASSLKGGSSYNEQFF
.,.,TRBJ2-2,TRBV9,16,TGTGCCAGCAGCCGCGAGACGGGGAAGGACACCGGGGAGCTGTTTTTT,CASSRETGKDTGELFF
.,.,TRBJ2-7,TRBV6-5,13,TGTGCCAGCAGTTCAGGGCCCCTGTACGAGCAGTACTTC,CASSSGPLYEQYF
many,.,TRBJ2-6,TRBV5-4,15,TGTGCCAGCAGCTTAGAAAACTCTGGGGCCAACGTCCTGACTTTC,CASSLENSGANVLTF
.,.,TRBJ2-1,TRBV11-3,15,TGTGCCAGCAGCTTAGAGGACAGCTCCTACAATGAGCAGTTCTTC,CASSLEDSSYNEQFF
.,.,TRBJ2-7,TRBV21-1,14,TGTGCCAGCAGCAAAGATCCTGGGTCCTACGAGCAGTACTTC,CASSKDPGSYEQYF
.,.,TRBJ2-1,TRBV18,14,TGTGCCAGCTCCGGCGACAGGGAGGGCAATGAGCAGTTCTTC,CASSGDREGNEQFF
.,.,TRBJ1-5,TRBV29-1,13,TGCAGCGCCTCGGAGGGAATCAATCAGCCCCAGCATTTT,CSASEGINQPQHF